The 18 T cell receptor beta chains in this list originate from one sample, sequenced in a study of cytomegalovirus exposure and HLA in healthy donors. Primers included in the PCR were 60 Vbeta and 13 Jbeta primers. The repertoire was sequenced with immunoSEQ multiplex PCR; TCRdb's copy has only in-frame clones and lacks some. The data hold some 210,000 clones, with approximately 80% observed a single time. Sequencing input: PBMCs. All receptors come from a woman aged 45-60 years in good health and CMV-seropositive.

The rearrangement joins TRBV7-8 to TRBJ2-5; TRBD2 aligns across 11 bases. Germline V gene lookup returns CDR1 SGHVS and CDR2 FQNEAQ. This CDR3 has 14 amino acids. V shed 5 bases and J 5 bases; nucleotides not matched to a gene: 4. CDR3 amino acids: CASSPRTSGETQYF. The CDR3 nucleotides are TGTGCCAGCAGCCCAAGGACTAGCGGGGAGACCCAGTACTTC.

The gene calls are TRBV10-3 and TRBJ2-3; TRBD2 is a possible D gene (5 bases). The CDR3 is 16 residues long. Trimming took 0 bases from V and 2 from J, leaving 12 bases between them. Looked up from germline, CDR1 is ENHRY and CDR2 is SYGVKD. The CDR3 reads CAISESYEGATDTQYF. CDR3 DNA sequence: TGTGCCATCAGTGAGTCCTACGAGGGAGCCACAGATACGCAGTATTTT.

This clone was seen only once. The CDR3 sequence is CASSTGPQTYNTEAFF. DNA of the CDR3: TGCGCCAGCAGCACAGGCCCTCAGACCTATAACACTGAAGCTTTCTTT. J is TRBJ1-1 and V is TRBV5-1, with D perhaps TRBD1 (5 bases). The CDR3 has 16 residues. Trimming left V 4 bases short and J 2 bases short, with 18 bases between. The V gene's germline CDR1 is SGHRS and CDR2 YFSETQ.

This clone was seen only once. This chain links TRBV7-3 with TRBJ1-1; D is possibly TRBD1 (5 bases). CDR1 and CDR2 (germline): SGHTA, FQGTGA. This CDR3 is 13 amino acids long. Trimming took off 1 base at V and 4 bases at J, with 7 bases between the two ends. As DNA, the CDR3 is TGTGCCAGCAGCTTAATGGGGGGCACTGAAGCTTTCTTT. Its protein is CASSLMGGTEAFF.

This clone was detected once. The V and J genes are TRBV7-2 and TRBJ2-3; the D gene is possibly TRBD1 (7 bases). Germline assignment: CDR1 SGHTA and CDR2 FQGNSA. The length of the CDR3 is 15 residues. Trimming took off 1 base at V and 3 bases at J, with 11 bases between the two ends. The CDR3 sequence is CASSLGQGGTDTQYF. CDR3 DNA sequence: TGTGCCAGCAGCTTAGGACAGGGAGGTACAGATACGCAGTATTTT.

The chain has TRBV11-2 and TRBJ2-1; D unresolved. CDR1 is SGHAT and CDR2 is FQNNGV in the germline V gene. The CDR3 has 15 amino acids. The ends were cut back, 1 base at V and 0 bases at J, with 7 bases in the middle. The CDR3 reads CASSLAVLSYNEQFF. Here the CDR3 DNA reads TGTGCCAGCAGCTTAGCGGTTCTCTCCTACAATGAGCAGTTCTTC.

The rearrangement joins TRBV6-6 to TRBJ1-5; a weak D match, TRBD1 (6 bases). Germline V lookup: CDR1 MNHNY, CDR2 SVGAGI (reference sequence). The ends were cut back, 2 bases at V and 3 bases at J, with 11 bases in the middle. This CDR3 is 15 amino acids long. The CDR3 region is CASSYAQGNNQPQHF. The CDR3 nucleotides read TGTGCCAGCAGTTACGCACAGGGCAACAATCAGCCCCAGCATTTT.

This chain links TRBV5-4 with TRBJ1-2; D call uncertain. Between the trimmed V and J ends, which lost 2 bases and 3 bases, there was a span of 5 bases. CDR3 size: 12 residues. Per the germline V gene, CDR1 is SGHNT and CDR2 is YYREEE (reference sequence). CDR3 residues: CASSFGDYGYTF. CDR3 in DNA: TGTGCCAGCAGCTTCGGGGACTATGGCTACACCTTC.

The chain carries TRBV6-6 and TRBJ2-2, with D perhaps matching TRBD2 (5 bases). This CDR3 is 14 amino acids long. Trimming shortened V by 2 bases and J by 5 bases, and 9 bases separated the two germline ends. CDR1 and CDR2 (germline): MNHNY, SVGAGI (reference sequence). Here the CDR3 DNA reads TGTGCCAGCAGTTACGGGAGAGGAACCGGGGAGCTGTTTTTT. Translating it yields CASSYGRGTGELFF.

The table lists this clone with a count of one. The chain recombines TRBV5-1 with TRBJ2-1; 11 bases map to TRBD2. The junction had 10 bases not matched to a gene; V was cut back by 7 bases and J by 7 bases. The CDR3 sequence is 15 residues long. Looked up from germline, CDR1 is SGHRS and CDR2 is YFSETQ. Here the CDR3 DNA reads TGCGCCAGCGGAATACTAGCGGGGGCGGGAAATGAGCAGTTCTTC. Its protein is CASGILAGAGNEQFF.

This clone occurred once. The chain combines TRBV10-3 with TRBJ2-1; 8 positions agree with TRBD1. The ends lost 1 base at V and 6 bases at J; junction bases unmatched: 11. The CDR3 totals 17 residues. The V gene's germline CDR1 is ENHRY and CDR2 SYGVKD. The CDR3 sequence is CAISELHRGQGGNEQFF. The DNA of the CDR3 is TGTGCCATCAGTGAGTTACATAGAGGACAGGGCGGCAATGAGCAGTTCTTC.

This chain joins TRBV6-1 and TRBJ1-2; 9 bases are shared with TRBD1. The CDR3 has 15 amino acids. The trim removed 1 base at V and 4 bases at J, leaving 4 bases unmatched. Germline values: CDR1 MNHNS, CDR2 SASEGT. The CDR3 bases are TGTGCCAGCAGTGAAGTAACAGGGGGCGTCTATGGCTACACCTTC. This translates into CASSEVTGGVYGYTF.

This chain connects TRBV14 to TRBJ1-1; TRBD1 is a possible D gene (6 bases). Trimming stripped 2 bases from V and 1 base from J, with 17 bases between. Germline values: CDR1 SGHDN, CDR2 FVKESK. The length of the CDR3 is 17 residues. CDR3 region: CASSQLLGTSENTEAFF. As DNA, the CDR3 is TGTGCCAGCAGCCAATTGCTGGGGACATCGGAGAACACTGAAGCTTTCTTT.

The chain couples TRBV19 to TRBJ2-1; no reliable D call. The germline gives CDR1 LNHDA, CDR2 SQIVND (reference sequence). This CDR3 is 14 amino acids long. Trimming left V 7 bases short and J 5 bases short, with 15 bases between. In nucleotides, the CDR3 is TGTGCCAGTAATAACTACCATCGAGACAATGAGCAGTTCTTC. Residues: CASNNYHRDNEQFF.

This chain's CDR3 is CASSIGGWSGNSPLHF. The CDR3, as DNA: TGTGCCAGTAGTATCGGGGGGTGGTCCGGGAATTCACCCCTCCACTTT. The rearrangement joins TRBV19 to TRBJ1-6; D possibly corresponds to TRBD1 (5 bases). V was shortened by 3 bases and J by 7 bases, with 16 bases between the two germline ends. CDR1 is LNHDA, CDR2 SQIVND, per germline (reference sequence). This CDR3 contains 16 residues.

The genes are TRBV5-1 and TRBJ2-7; D not certain. Germline-derived CDR1 and CDR2 are SGHRS and YFSETQ. V dropped 0 bases and J dropped 0 bases, with 10 bases sitting between them. This CDR3 region has 15 residues. The CDR3 region has the DNA TGCGCCAGCAGCTTGGTTGGCCACAACTCCTACGAGCAGTACTTC. It encodes CASSLVGHNSYEQYF.

The chain recombines TRBV18 with TRBJ1-1, with D perhaps TRBD1 (5 bases). V was clipped by 0 bases and J by 3 bases, with 11 bases between them. Looked up from germline, CDR1 is KGHSH and CDR2 is LQKENI. The CDR3 runs 15 residues. The CDR3 DNA reads as TGTGCCAGCTCACCACCTGGGGCTGGAGACACTGAAGCTTTCTTT. This sequence encodes CASSPPGAGDTEAFF.

The gene calls are TRBV29-1 and TRBJ1-4; 8 nucleotides match TRBD1. This CDR3 has 13 residues. Germline values: CDR1 SQVTM, CDR2 ANQGSEA. Losses at the gene ends were 3 bases for V and 8 bases for J; bases not matched to a gene: 5. DNA of the CDR3: TGCAGCGTTGACCAGGGGGCCATCGAAAAACTGTTTTTT. This sequence encodes CSVDQGAIEKLFF. Looking up the rest from reference TRBV29-1 and TRBJ1-4 gives the full variable domain: SAVISQKPSRDICQRGTSLTIQCQVDSQVTMMFWYRQQPGQSLTLIATANQGSEATYESGFVIDKFPISRPNLTFSTLTVSNMSPEDSSIYLCSVDQGAIEKLFFGSGTQLSVL.